This T cell receptor beta chain was identified during a study of spatial heterogeneity in lung cancer (dated by TCRdb to about 2019). At the level of the whole study: Samples were obtained from 65 to 90 patients with early-stage, untreated non-small cell lung cancer from the lung TRACERx cohort. Follow-up PBMC samples were sequenced whenever available, and the median time to follow-up was two to three years after resection. More beta-chain than alpha-chain transcripts were consistently detected, likely reflecting higher beta-chain transcript abundance. In the raw uncorrected reads, each unique combination of TCR and UMI appeared more than ten times on average. The study quantitatively compared TCR alpha and beta repertoires across multiple tumor regions, matched nontumor lung and blood in non-small cell lung cancer. Nonsynonymous mutation counts, determined by whole-exome sequencing of tumor tissue, were related to features of the TCR repertoire. At surgery, both alpha and beta chains were TCR-sequenced in about 200 tumor regions, fewer than 65 matched nontumor lung samples and around 50 PBMC samples. Overall study outcomes, separate from this receptor: Ubiquitous expanded tumor TCRs showed up in blood more often at tumor resection than at routine follow-up. Confirming at a functional level the hypothesis that regional TCRs recognize regional mutations was considered to require additional single-cell paired TCR alpha and beta sequencing. Only roughly 15 patients were included in comparisons of baseline and follow-up blood repertoires.

V is cut by 2 bases and J by 6 bases, and the space between the germline ends is 10 bases. Its CDR3 holds 14 amino acids, cysteine through phenylalanine. Only the CDR3 DNA stays, 42 bases, in frame from base 1. The germline V gene specifies MNHEY as CDR1 and SVGEGT as CDR2. The sample's time point label, decoded: blood at routine non-recurrence follow-up after resection. For TCR sequencing, whole RNA was extracted from tumor and nontumor lung tissue, or from cryopreserved PBMC samples, and no cell sorting was done. Only patients with enough RNA available from two or more tumor regions were chosen for TCR sequencing. The library was prepared using 5' RACE. Sequencing was carried out with a NextSeq 500. To allow correction of PCR and sequencing errors, the TCR library protocol tagged every TCR cDNA molecule with a unique molecular identifier. In the source study's methods: Decombinator tools were used for TCR identification, UMI-based error correction and CDR3 extraction. TCRs above a frequency of 2 per 1,000, corresponding to the top 1% of the tumor frequency distribution, were defined as expanded. Each repertoire was subsampled 100 times to 5,000 TCRs, after which Renyi diversity was computed with the R vegan package. CDR3 similarity networks were built from amino acid triplet string-kernel similarity, connecting CDR3s with pairwise similarity above 0.82. The public reads were reanalyzed by TCRdb: fastp trimming at Q25, MiXCR alignment, in-frame beta chains only. Rows are unified per CDR3 protein, each entry keeping the most common DNA and genes. None of the V and J calls come from the authors' own analysis; TCRdb made them. For this sample there are roughly 99,000 distinct CDR3 sequences; roughly 21% appear just once. 20% to 25% of the sample rests with the top ten.

Ten or more counts support this clonotype. No cognate antigen has been identified for it. No much larger clone is present one base from it, and per-base qualities are unavailable. Sample: PBMCs, taken at follow-up. This receptor was obtained from a male donor with early-stage non-small cell lung cancer. The chain uses TRBV6-2 or TRBV6-3 and TRBJ2-2; TRBD1 is possibly the D segment (5 matching bases). The nucleotides read TGTGCCAGCAGTTACCATTCAGGGTCCGGGGAGCTGTTTTTT. This yields the protein CASSYHSGSGELFF.